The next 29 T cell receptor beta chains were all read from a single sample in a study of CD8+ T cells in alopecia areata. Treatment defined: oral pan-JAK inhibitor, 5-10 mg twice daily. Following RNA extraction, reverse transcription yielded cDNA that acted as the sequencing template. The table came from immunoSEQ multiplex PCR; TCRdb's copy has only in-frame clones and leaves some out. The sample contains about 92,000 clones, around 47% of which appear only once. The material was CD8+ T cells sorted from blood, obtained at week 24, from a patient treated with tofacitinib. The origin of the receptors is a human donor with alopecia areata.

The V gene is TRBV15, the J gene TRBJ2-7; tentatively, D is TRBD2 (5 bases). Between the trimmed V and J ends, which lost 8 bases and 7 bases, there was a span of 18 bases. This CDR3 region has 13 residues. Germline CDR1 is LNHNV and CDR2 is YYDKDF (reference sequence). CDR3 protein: CATSPDLPGEQYF. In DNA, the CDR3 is TGTGCCACCTCACCCGACCTACCGGGGGAGCAGTACTTC.

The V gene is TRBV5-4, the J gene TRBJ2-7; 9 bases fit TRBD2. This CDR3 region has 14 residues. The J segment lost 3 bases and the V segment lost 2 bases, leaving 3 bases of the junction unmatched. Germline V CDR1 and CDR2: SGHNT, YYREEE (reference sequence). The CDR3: CASSLSSGNYEQYF. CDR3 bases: TGTGCCAGCAGCTTATCTAGCGGGAACTACGAGCAGTACTTC.

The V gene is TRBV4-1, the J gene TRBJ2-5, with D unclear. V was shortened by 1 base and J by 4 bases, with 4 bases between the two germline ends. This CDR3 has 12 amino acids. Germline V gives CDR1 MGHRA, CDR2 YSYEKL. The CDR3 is CASSQAGETQYF. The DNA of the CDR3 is TGCGCCAGCAGCCAAGCCGGAGAGACCCAGTACTTC.

DNA for the CDR3: TGCAGCGTTGAAGAGGGATATGGCGGTTACAATGAGCAGTTCTTC. Translated: CSVEEGYGGYNEQFF. The V gene is TRBV29-1, the J gene TRBJ2-1; D is unclear. The CDR3 extends over 15 amino acids. Trimming took 0 bases from V and 4 from J, leaving 13 bases between them. Germline lookup yields CDR1 SQVTM and CDR2 ANQGSEA.

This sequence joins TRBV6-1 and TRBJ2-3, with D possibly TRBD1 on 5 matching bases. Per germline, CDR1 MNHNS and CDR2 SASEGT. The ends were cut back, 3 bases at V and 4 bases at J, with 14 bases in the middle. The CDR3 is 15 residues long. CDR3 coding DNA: TGTGCCAGCAGTGAGAAGGGGCAGAGGCCAGATACGCAGTATTTT. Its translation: CASSEKGQRPDTQYF.

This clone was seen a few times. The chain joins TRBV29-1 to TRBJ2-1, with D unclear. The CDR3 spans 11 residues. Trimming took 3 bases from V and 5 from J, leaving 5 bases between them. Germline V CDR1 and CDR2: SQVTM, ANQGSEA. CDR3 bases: TGCAGCGTTGATAGGAACAATGAGCAGTTCTTC. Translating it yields CSVDRNNEQFF.

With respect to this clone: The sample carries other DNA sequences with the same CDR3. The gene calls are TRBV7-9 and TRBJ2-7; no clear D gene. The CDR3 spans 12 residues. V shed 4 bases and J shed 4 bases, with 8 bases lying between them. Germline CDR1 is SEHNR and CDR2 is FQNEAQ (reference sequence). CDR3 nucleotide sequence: TGTGCCAGCAGCTCGGGCCCTTACGAGCAGTACTTC. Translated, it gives CASSSGPYEQYF.

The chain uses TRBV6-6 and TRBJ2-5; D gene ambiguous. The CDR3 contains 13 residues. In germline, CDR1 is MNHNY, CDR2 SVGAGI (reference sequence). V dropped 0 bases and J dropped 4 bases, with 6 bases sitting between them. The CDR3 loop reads CASSYSPGETQYF. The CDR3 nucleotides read TGTGCCAGCAGTTACTCGCCCGGAGAGACCCAGTACTTC.

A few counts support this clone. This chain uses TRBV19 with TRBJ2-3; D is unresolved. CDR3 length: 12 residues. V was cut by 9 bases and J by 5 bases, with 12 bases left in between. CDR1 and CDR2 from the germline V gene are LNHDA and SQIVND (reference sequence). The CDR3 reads CASSHRRDTQYF. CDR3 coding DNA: TGTGCCAGCAGCCACCGAAGAGATACGCAGTATTTT. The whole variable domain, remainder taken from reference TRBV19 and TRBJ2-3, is DGGITQSPKYLFRKEGQNVTLSCEQNLNHDAMYWYRQDPGQGLRLIYYSQIVNDFQKGDIAEGYSVSREKKESFPLTVTSAQKNPTAFYLCASSHRRDTQYFGPGTRLTVL.

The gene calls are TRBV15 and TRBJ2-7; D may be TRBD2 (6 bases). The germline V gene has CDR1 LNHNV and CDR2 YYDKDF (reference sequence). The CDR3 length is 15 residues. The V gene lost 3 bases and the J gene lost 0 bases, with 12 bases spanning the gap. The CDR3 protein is CATSSAGGDSYEQYF. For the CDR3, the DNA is TGTGCCACCAGCAGCGCAGGAGGGGACTCCTACGAGCAGTACTTC.

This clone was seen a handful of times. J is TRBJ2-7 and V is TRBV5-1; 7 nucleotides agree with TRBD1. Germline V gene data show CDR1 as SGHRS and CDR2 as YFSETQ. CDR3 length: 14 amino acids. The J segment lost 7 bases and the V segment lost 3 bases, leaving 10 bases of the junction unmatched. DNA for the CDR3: TGCGCCAGCAGCTACTGGACAGGATCAGGAGAGCAGTACTTC. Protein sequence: CASSYWTGSGEQYF. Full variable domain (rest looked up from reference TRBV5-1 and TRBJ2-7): KAGVTQTPRYLIKTRGQQVTLSCSPISGHRSVSWYQQTPGQGLQFLFEYFSETQRNKGNFPGRFSGRQFSNSRSEMNVSTLELGDSALYLCASSYWTGSGEQYFGPGTRLTVT.

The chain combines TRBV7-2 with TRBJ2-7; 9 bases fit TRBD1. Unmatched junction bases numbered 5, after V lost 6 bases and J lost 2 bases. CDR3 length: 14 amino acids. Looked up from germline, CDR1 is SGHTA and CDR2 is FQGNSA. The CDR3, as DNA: TGTGCCAGCAGATCCCGGGACAGGGCCTACGAGCAGTACTTC. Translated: CASRSRDRAYEQYF. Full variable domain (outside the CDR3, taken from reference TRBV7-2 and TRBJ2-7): GAGVSQSPSNKVTEKGKDVELRCDPISGHTALYWYRQSLGQGLEFLIYFQGNSAPDKSGLPSDRFSAERTGGSVSTLTIQRTQQEDSAVYLCASRSRDRAYEQYFGPGTRLTVT.

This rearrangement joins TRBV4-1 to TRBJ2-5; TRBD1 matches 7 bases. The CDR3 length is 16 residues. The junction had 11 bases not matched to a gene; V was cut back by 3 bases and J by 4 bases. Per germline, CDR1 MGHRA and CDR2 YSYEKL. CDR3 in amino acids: CASSQDLQGMGETQYF. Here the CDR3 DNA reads TGCGCCAGCAGCCAGGACTTACAGGGGATGGGAGAGACCCAGTACTTC.

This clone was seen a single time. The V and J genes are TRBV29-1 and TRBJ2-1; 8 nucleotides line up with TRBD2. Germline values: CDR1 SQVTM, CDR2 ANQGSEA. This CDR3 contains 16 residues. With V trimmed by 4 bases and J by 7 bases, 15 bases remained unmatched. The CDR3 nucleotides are TGCAGCGTTGGGTCTCTTGCCAGCGGGAGAACGAATGAGCAGTTCTTC. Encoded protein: CSVGSLASGRTNEQFF.

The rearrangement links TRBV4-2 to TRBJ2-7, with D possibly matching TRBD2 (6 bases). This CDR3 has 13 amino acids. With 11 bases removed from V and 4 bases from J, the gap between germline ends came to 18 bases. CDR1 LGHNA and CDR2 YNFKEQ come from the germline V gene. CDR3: CASGAGNLYEQYF. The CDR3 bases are TGTGCCTCGGGAGCAGGGAACCTATACGAGCAGTACTTC.

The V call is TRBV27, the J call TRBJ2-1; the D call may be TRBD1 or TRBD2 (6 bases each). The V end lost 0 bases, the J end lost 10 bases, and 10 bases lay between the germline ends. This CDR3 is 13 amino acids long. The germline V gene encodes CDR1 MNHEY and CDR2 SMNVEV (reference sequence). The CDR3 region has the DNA TGTGCCAGCAGTTTATCGGGGGCGGGAGAGCAGTTCTTC. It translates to CASSLSGAGEQFF.

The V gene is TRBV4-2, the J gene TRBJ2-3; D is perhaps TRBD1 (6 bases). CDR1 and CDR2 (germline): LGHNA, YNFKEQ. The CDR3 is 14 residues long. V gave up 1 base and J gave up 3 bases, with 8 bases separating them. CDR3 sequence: CASSQGQETDTQYF. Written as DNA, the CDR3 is TGTGCCAGCAGCCAAGGACAGGAGACAGATACGCAGTATTTT.

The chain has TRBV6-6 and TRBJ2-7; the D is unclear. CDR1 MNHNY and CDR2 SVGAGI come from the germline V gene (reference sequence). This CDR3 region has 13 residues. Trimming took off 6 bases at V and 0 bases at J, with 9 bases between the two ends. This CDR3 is CASSSSPSYEQYF. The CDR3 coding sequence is TGTGCCAGCAGCAGTAGCCCCTCCTACGAGCAGTACTTC.

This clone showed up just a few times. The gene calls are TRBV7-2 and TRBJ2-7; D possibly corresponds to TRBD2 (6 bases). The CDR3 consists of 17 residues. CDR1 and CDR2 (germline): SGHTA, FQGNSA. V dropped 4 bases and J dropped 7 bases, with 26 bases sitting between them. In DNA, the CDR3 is TGTGCCAGCAGCTGGTCTCGTGGCGATGTGCGGGAAGGAGAGCAGTACTTC. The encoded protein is CASSWSRGDVREGEQYF.

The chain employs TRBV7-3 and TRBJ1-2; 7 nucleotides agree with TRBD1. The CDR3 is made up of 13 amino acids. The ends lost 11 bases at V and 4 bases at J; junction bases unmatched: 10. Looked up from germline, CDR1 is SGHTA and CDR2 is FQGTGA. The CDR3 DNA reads TGTGCCCTTCCGGGACAGATACCCTATGGCTACACCTTC. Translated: CALPGQIPYGYTF. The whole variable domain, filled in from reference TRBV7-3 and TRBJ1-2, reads GAGVSQTPSNKVTEKGKYVELRCDPISGHTALYWYRQSLGQGPEFLIYFQGTGAADDSGLPNDRFFAVRPEGSVSTLKIQRTERGDSAVYLCALPGQIPYGYTFGSGTRLTVV.

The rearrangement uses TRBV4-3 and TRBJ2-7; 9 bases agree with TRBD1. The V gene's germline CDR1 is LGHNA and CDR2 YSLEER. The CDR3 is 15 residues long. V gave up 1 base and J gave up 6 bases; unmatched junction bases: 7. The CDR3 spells CASSQVLTGGVEQYF. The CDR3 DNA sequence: TGCGCCAGCAGCCAAGTTTTGACAGGGGGAGTCGAGCAGTACTTC.

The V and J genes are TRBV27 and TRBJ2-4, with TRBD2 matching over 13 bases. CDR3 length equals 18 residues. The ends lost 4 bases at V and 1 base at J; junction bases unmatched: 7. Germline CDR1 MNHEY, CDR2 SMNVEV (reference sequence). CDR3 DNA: TGTGCCAGCAGTTGGACTAGCGGGAGCTCTTGGGCCAAAAACATTCAGTACTTC. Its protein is CASSWTSGSSWAKNIQYF.

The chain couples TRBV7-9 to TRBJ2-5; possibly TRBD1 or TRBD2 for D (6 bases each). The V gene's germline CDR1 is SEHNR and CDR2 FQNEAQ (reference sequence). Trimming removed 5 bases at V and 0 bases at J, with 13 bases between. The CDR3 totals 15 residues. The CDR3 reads CASSPRGLDQETQYF. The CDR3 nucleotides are TGTGCCAGCAGCCCCAGGGGACTCGACCAAGAGACCCAGTACTTC.

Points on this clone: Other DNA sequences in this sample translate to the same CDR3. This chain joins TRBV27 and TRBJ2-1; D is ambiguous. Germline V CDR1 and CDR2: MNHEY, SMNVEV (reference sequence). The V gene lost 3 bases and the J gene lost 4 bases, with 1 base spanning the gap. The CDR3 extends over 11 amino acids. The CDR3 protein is CASSFYNEQFF. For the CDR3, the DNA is TGTGCCAGCAGTTTTTACAATGAGCAGTTCTTC.

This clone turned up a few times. For the CDR3, the DNA is TGCAGCGTTGATGCTAGCGGGAACGGCGAGCAGTACTTC. It is translated as CSVDASGNGEQYF. V and J are TRBV29-1 and TRBJ2-7; 9 nucleotides agree with TRBD2. Trimming cost V 3 bases and J 6 bases; bases outside gene matches: 6. CDR3 length: 13 amino acids. Germline CDR1 and CDR2: SQVTM and ANQGSEA.

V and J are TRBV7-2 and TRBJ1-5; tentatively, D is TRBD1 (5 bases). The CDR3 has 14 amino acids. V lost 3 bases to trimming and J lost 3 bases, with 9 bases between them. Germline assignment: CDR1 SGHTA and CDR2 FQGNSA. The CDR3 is CASSLGRLNQPQHF. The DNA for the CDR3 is TGTGCCAGCAGCTTGGGACGCCTCAATCAGCCCCAGCATTTT.

The CDR3: CASRGALAYEQYF. The CDR3 nucleotides read TGTGCCAGCAGGGGGGCCTTAGCCTACGAGCAGTACTTC. The rearrangement uses TRBV5-6 and TRBJ2-7, with D possibly being TRBD1 (6 bases). Trimming took 5 bases from V and 2 from J, leaving 11 bases between them. Germline V CDR1 and CDR2: SGHDT, YYEEEE. This CDR3 is 13 amino acids long.

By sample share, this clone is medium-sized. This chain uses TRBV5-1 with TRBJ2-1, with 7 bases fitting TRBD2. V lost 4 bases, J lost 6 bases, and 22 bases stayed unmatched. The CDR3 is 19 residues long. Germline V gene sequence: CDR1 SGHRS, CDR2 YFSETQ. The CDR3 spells CASSPRSQNPLAGPNEQFF. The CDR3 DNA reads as TGCGCCAGCAGCCCCAGATCGCAGAACCCTTTAGCGGGCCCCAATGAGCAGTTCTTC.

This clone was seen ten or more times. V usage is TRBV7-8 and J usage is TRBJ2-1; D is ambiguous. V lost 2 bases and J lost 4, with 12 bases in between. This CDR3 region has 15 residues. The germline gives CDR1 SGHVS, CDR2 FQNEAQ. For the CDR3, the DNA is TGTGCCAGCAGCTTAACTGGAAACTCATACAATGAGCAGTTCTTC. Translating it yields CASSLTGNSYNEQFF.